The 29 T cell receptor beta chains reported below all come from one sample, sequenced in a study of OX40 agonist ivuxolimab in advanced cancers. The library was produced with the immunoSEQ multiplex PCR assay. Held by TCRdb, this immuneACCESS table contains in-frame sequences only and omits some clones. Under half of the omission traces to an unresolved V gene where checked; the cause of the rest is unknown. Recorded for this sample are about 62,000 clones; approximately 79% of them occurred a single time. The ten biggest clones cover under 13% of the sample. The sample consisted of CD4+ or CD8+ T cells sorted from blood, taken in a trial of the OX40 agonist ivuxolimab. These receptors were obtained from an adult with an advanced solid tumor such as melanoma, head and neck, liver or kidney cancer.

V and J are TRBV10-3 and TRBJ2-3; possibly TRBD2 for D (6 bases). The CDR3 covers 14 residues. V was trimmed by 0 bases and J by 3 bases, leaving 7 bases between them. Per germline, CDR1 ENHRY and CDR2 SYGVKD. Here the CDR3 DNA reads TGTGCCATCAGTGAGTCGAGCGGGACAGATACGCAGTATTTT. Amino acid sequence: CAISESSGTDTQYF.

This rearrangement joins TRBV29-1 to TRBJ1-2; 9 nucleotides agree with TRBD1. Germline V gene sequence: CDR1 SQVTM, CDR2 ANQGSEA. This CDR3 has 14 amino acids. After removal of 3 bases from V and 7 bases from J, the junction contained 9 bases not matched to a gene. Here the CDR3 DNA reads TGCAGCGTTGATTGGGGACAGGGAATAGGTGGCTACACCTTC. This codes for CSVDWGQGIGGYTF.

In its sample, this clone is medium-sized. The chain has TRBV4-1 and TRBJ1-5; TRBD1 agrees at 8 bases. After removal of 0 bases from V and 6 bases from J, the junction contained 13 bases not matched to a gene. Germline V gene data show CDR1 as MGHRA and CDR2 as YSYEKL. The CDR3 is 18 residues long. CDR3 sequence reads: CASSQEGGLGQGRQPQHF. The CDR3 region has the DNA TGCGCCAGCAGCCAAGAGGGTGGGTTAGGACAGGGACGTCAGCCCCAGCATTTT.

This chain's CDR3 is CASSLAGALETQYF. The DNA for the CDR3 is TGTGCCAGCAGCCTCGCCGGGGCTTTGGAGACCCAGTACTTC. The rearrangement uses TRBV11-2 and TRBJ2-5; tentatively, D is TRBD1 or TRBD2 (5 bases each). The CDR3 totals 14 residues. Trimming left V 5 bases short and J 5 bases short, with 15 bases between. Germline V gene sequence: CDR1 SGHAT, CDR2 FQNNGV.

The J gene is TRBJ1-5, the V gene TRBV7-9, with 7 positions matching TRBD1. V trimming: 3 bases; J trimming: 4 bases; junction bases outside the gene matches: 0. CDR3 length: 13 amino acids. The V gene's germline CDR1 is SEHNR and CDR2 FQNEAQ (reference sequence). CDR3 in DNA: TGTGCCAGCAGCTTGGACAGGAATCAGCCCCAGCATTTT. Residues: CASSLDRNQPQHF.

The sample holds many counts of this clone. The CDR3 here is CASSSDRGLSPLHF. Written as DNA, the CDR3 is TGTGCCAGCAGCTCGGACAGGGGGCTTTCACCCCTCCACTTT. The rearrangement links TRBV5-4 to TRBJ1-6; TRBD1 agrees at 11 bases. The CDR3 totals 14 residues. J was trimmed by 9 bases and V by 3 bases; bases with no gene match: 2. Germline V lookup: CDR1 SGHNT, CDR2 YYREEE (reference sequence).

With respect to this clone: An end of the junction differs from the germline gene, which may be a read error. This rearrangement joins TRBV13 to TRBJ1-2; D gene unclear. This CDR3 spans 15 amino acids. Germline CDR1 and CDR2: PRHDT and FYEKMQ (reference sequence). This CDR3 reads CASSQGSAYLYGYTF. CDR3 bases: TGCGCCAGCAGCCAAGGGTCAGCCTACCTCTATGGCTACACCTTC. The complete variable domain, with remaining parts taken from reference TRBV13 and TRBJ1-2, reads AAGVIQSPRHLIKEKRETATLKCYPIPRHDTVYWYQQGPGQDPQFLISFYEKMQSDKGSIPDRFSAQQFSDYHSELNMSSLELGDSALYFCASSQGSAYLYGYTFGSGTRLTVV.

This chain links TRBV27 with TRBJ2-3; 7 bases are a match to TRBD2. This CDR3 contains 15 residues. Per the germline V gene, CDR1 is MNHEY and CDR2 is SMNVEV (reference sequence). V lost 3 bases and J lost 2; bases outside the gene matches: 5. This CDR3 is CASSFVAGHTDTQYF. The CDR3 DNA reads TGTGCCAGCAGTTTTGTAGCGGGCCACACAGATACGCAGTATTTT.

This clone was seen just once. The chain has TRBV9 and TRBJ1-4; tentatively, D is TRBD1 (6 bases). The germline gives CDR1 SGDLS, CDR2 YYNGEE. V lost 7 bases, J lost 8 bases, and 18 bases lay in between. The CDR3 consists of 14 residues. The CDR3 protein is CASGGPTPGEKLFF. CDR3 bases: TGTGCCAGCGGGGGCCCCACTCCGGGAGAAAAACTGTTTTTT.

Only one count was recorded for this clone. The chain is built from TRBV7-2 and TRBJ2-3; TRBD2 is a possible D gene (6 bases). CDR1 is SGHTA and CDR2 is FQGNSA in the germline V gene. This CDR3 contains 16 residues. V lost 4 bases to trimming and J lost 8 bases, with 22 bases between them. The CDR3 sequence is CASSSPSGEVEVTQYF. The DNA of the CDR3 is TGTGCCAGCAGCTCCCCCTCGGGGGAGGTGGAAGTTACGCAGTATTTT.

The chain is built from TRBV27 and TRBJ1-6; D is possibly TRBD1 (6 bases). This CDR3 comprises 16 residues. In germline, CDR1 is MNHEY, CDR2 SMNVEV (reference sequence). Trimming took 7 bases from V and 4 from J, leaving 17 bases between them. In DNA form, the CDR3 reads TGTGCCAGCACTTCCGGGACACTCGTATATAATTCACCCCTCCACTTT. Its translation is CASTSGTLVYNSPLHF.

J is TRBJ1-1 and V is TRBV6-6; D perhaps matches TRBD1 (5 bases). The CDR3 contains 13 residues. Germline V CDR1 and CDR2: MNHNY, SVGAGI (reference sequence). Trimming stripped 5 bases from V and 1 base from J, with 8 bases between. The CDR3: CASSKTENTEAFF. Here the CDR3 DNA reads TGTGCCAGCAGTAAGACAGAGAACACTGAAGCTTTCTTT.

The CDR3 reads CASMNPGSSLNTGELFF. The DNA of the CDR3 is TGTGCCAGTATGAACCCTGGATCGTCACTAAACACCGGGGAGCTGTTTTTT. The chain carries TRBV19 and TRBJ2-2; D unresolved. Germline CDR1 LNHDA, CDR2 SQIVND (reference sequence). Trimming cost V 7 bases and J 2 bases, with 20 bases left between them. There are 17 residues in the CDR3.

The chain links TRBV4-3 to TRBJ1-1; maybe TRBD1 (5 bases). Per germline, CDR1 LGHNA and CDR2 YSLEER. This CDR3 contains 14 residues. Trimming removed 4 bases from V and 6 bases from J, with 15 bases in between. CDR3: CASSPLAGDPEAFF. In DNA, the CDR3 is TGCGCCAGCAGCCCCCTGGCGGGGGATCCTGAAGCTTTCTTT.

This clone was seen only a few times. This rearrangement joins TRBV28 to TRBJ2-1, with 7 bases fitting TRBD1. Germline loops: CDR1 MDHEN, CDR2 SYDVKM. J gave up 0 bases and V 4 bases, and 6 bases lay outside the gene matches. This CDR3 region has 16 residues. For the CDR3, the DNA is TGTGCCAGCAGTTCCATACAGGGGTACTCCTACAATGAGCAGTTCTTC. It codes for CASSSIQGYSYNEQFF.

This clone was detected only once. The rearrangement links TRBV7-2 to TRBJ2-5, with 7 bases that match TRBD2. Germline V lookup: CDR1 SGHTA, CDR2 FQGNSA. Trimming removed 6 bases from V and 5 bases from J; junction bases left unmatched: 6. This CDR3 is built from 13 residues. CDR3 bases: TGTGCCAGCAGTCAAGGACTAGTCGAGACCCAGTACTTC. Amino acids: CASSQGLVETQYF. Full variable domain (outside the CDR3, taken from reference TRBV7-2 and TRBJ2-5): GAGVSQSPSNKVTEKGKDVELRCDPISGHTALYWYRQSLGQGLEFLIYFQGNSAPDKSGLPSDRFSAERTGGSVSTLTIQRTQQEDSAVYLCASSQGLVETQYFGPGTRLLVL.

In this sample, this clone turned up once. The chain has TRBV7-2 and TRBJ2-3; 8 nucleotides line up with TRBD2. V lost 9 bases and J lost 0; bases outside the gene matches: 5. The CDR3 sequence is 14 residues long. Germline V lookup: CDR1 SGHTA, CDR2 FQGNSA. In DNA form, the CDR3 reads TGTGCCAGTCGGACGGGGGGGAGCACAGATACGCAGTATTTT. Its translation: CASRTGGSTDTQYF.

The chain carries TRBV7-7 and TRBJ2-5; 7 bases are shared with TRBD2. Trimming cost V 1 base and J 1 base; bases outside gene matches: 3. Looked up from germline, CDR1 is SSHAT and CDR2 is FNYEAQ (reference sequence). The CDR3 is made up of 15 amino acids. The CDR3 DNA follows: TGTGCCAGCAGCTTAGGGGGACTATTCCAAGAGACCCAGTACTTC. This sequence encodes CASSLGGLFQETQYF.

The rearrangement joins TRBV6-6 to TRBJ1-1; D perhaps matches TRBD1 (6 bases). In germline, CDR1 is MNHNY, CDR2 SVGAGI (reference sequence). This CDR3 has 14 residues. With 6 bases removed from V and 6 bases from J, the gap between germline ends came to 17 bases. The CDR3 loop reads CASRPGQPRAEAFF. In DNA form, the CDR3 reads TGTGCCAGCAGACCCGGACAGCCAAGGGCTGAAGCTTTCTTT.

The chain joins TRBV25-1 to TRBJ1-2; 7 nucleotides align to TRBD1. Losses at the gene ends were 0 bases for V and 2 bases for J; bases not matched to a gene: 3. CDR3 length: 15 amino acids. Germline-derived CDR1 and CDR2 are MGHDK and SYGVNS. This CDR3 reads CASSEYADRNYGYTF. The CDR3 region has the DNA TGTGCCAGCAGTGAATATGCGGACAGGAACTATGGCTACACCTTC.

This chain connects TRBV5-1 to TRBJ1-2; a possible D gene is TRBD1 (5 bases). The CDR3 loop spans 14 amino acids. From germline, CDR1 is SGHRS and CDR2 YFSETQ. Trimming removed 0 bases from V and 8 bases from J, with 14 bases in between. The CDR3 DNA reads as TGCGCCAGCAGCTTGGACCGGGGCTACGAGGGCTACACCTTC. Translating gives CASSLDRGYEGYTF.

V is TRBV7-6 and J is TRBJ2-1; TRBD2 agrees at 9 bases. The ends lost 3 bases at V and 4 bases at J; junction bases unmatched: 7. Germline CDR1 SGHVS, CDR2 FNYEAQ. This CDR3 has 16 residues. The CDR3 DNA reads TGTGCCAGCAGCTTTATCACGAGCGGGGGGTACAATGAGCAGTTCTTC. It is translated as CASSFITSGGYNEQFF.

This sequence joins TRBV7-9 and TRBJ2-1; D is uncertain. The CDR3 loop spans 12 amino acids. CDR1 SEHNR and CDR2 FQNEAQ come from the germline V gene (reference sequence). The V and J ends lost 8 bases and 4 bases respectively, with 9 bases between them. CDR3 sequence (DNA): TGTGCCAGCTCCGAGATTTACAATGAGCAGTTCTTC. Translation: CASSEIYNEQFF.

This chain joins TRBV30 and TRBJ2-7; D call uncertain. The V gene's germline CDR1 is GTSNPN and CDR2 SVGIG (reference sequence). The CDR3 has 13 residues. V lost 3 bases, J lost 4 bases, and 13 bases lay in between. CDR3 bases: TGTGCCTGGAGCGCTATTGGAGAGTACGAGCAGTACTTC. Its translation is CAWSAIGEYEQYF.

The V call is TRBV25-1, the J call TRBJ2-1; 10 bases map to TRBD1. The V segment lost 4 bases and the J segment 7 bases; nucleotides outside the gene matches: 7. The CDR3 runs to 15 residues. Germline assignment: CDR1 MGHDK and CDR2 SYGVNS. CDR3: CASSAPGTGANEQFF. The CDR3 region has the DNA TGTGCCAGCAGTGCCCCCGGGACAGGGGCAAATGAGCAGTTCTTC. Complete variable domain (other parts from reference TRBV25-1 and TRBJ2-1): EADIYQTPRYLVIGTGKKITLECSQTMGHDKMYWYQQDPGMELHLIHYSYGVNSTEKGDLSSESTVSRIRTEHFPLTLESARPSHTSQYLCASSAPGTGANEQFFGPGTRLTVL.

For the CDR3, the DNA is TGCGCCAGCAGCCAAGGAGACTTTTACAATGAGCAGTTCTTC. Its protein product is CASSQGDFYNEQFF. V and J are TRBV4-3 and TRBJ2-1, with D hard to call. Germline V gene sequence: CDR1 LGHNA, CDR2 YSLEER. The CDR3 is made up of 14 amino acids. V was cut by 1 base and J by 4 bases, with 8 bases left in between.

The CDR3 sequence is CASGLGDTDTQYF. The DNA of the CDR3 is TGTGCTAGTGGTTTGGGTGACACAGATACGCAGTATTTT. V usage is TRBV12-5 and J usage is TRBJ2-3, with D hard to call. The CDR3 covers 13 residues. The V gene's germline CDR1 is LGHNT and CDR2 FRNRAP. V shed 1 base and J shed 2 bases, with 4 bases lying between them.

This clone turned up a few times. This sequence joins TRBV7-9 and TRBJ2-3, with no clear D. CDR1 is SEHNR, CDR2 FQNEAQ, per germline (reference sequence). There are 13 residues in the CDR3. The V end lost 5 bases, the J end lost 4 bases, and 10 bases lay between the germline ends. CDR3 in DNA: TGTGCCAGCAGCAATCCGCCCGCAGATACGCAGTATTTT. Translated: CASSNPPADTQYF. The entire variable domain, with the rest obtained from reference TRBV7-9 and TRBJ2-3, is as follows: DTGVSQNPRHKITKRGQNVTFRCDPISEHNRLYWYRQTLGQGPEFLTYFQNEAQLEKSRLLSDRFSAERPKGSFSTLEIQRTEQGDSAMYLCASSNPPADTQYFGPGTRLTVL.

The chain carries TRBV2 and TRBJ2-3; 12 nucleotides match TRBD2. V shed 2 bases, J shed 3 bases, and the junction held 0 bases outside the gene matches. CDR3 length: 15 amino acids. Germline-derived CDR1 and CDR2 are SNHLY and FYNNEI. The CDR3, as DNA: TGTGCCAGCAGTGAACTAGCGGGGGGGACAGATACGCAGTATTTT. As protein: CASSELAGGTDTQYF.